Listed here are 32 T cell receptor beta chains from one sample, sequenced in a study of T cell responses to AZD1222 COVID-19 vaccine. Generated by immunoSEQ multiplex PCR, the TCRdb table keeps only in-frame clones and is missing some. The profile shows tens of thousands of clones, around nine tenths of them singletons. The source material was peripheral blood, sampled on day 0 of AZD1222 vaccination. The receptors here all came from an adult in good health.

J is TRBJ2-7 and V is TRBV25-1; a possible D gene is TRBD2 (6 bases). CDR1 is MGHDK, CDR2 SYGVNS, per germline. The germline V and J ends were trimmed by 4 bases and 2 bases, with 18 bases remaining between them. This CDR3 is built from 16 residues. In nucleotides, the CDR3 is TGTGCCAGCAGTGGAATTCGGGCTAGCGTCCCCTACGAGCAGTACTTC. Translation: CASSGIRASVPYEQYF.

This clone was recorded once. The chain couples TRBV19 to TRBJ2-1; TRBD2 matches at 10 bases. Germline V gene sequence: CDR1 LNHDA, CDR2 SQIVND (reference sequence). Trimming removed 2 bases from V and 5 bases from J; junction bases left unmatched: 12. The CDR3 is made up of 18 amino acids. The CDR3 sequence: CASSIRNPGLASHNEQFF. The CDR3 DNA reads as TGTGCCAGTAGTATAAGGAATCCGGGACTAGCGTCCCACAATGAGCAGTTCTTC.

The chain uses TRBV7-2 and TRBJ2-7; D could derive from TRBD1 or TRBD2 (5 bases each). Trimming pared 3 bases from V and 3 bases from J, leaving 18 bases between. This CDR3 has 16 residues. The V gene's germline CDR1 is SGHTA and CDR2 FQGNSA. The DNA for the CDR3 is TGTGCCAGCAGCTTGGGACCGCCCCCCCGAGACTACGAGCAGTACTTC. Amino acids: CASSLGPPPRDYEQYF. Complete variable domain (other parts from reference TRBV7-2 and TRBJ2-7): GAGVSQSPSNKVTEKGKDVELRCDPISGHTALYWYRQSLGQGLEFLIYFQGNSAPDKSGLPSDRFSAERTGGSVSTLTIQRTQQEDSAVYLCASSLGPPPRDYEQYFGPGTRLTVT.

V is TRBV19 and J is TRBJ2-2, with a tentative D call TRBD1 (5 bases). Germline V gives CDR1 LNHDA, CDR2 SQIVND (reference sequence). The germline V and J ends were trimmed by 3 bases and 2 bases, with 7 bases remaining between them. The CDR3 is 14 residues long. CDR3 in DNA: TGTGCCAGTAGTATGGGGCCTAACACCGGGGAGCTGTTTTTT. Residues: CASSMGPNTGELFF.

The sample holds one count of this clone. The V and J genes are TRBV12-5 and TRBJ2-1, with 8 positions matching TRBD1. Germline-derived CDR1 and CDR2 are LGHNT and FRNRAP. The CDR3 has 15 residues. Trimming at V came to 1 base and at J to 2 bases, leaving 1 base not matched to a gene. CDR3 amino acids: CASGLGQGTYNEQFF. CDR3 nucleotide sequence: TGTGCTAGTGGTTTGGGACAGGGGACCTACAATGAGCAGTTCTTC.

The V and J genes are TRBV27 and TRBJ1-1; 10 bases fit TRBD1. The V segment lost 0 bases and the J segment 7 bases; nucleotides outside the gene matches: 11. The CDR3 runs to 17 residues. CDR1 is MNHEY, CDR2 SMNVEV, per germline (reference sequence). CDR3 loop: CASSLSTVTGGRSEAFF. CDR3 sequence (DNA): TGTGCCAGCAGTTTATCGACTGTGACAGGGGGCCGAAGTGAAGCTTTCTTT.

The rearrangement uses TRBV15 and TRBJ1-1; 8 bases align to TRBD1. Germline loops: CDR1 LNHNV, CDR2 YYDKDF (reference sequence). V was clipped by 7 bases and J by 1 base; unmatched bases: 8. CDR3 size: 15 residues. The CDR3 protein is CATTTPTGANTEAFF. Written as DNA, the CDR3 is TGTGCCACCACTACACCGACAGGGGCGAACACTGAAGCTTTCTTT. Based on the CDR3 plus reference TRBV15 and TRBJ1-1, the full variable domain is DAMVIQNPRYQVTQFGKPVTLSCSQTLNHNVMYWYQQKSSQAPKLLFHYYDKDFNNEADTPDNFQSRRPNTSFCFLDIRSPGLGDTAMYLCATTTPTGANTEAFFGQGTRLTVV.

The J gene is TRBJ2-3, the V gene TRBV24-1; the D gene could be TRBD1 or TRBD2 (8 bases each). The CDR3 length is 16 residues. Germline loops: CDR1 KGHDR, CDR2 SFDVKD. Trimming removed 0 bases at V and 6 bases at J, with 15 bases between. The CDR3 DNA is TGTGCCACCAGTGATTTGGTAGCGGGACAGGTCGATACGCAGTATTTT. Residues: CATSDLVAGQVDTQYF.

This rearrangement joins TRBV30 to TRBJ2-2, with a possible D match to TRBD1 (5 bases). V lost 3 bases and J 1 base, leaving 15 bases between the germline ends. This CDR3 spans 16 amino acids. Germline loops: CDR1 GTSNPN, CDR2 SVGIG (reference sequence). CDR3 sequence (DNA): TGTGCCTGGAGCCCAATGGGGCAGGAGAACACCGGGGAGCTGTTTTTT. Translating gives CAWSPMGQENTGELFF.

V gene TRBV20-1 combines with J gene TRBJ2-2, with TRBD2 matching over 7 bases. Trimming cost V 3 bases and J 4 bases; bases outside gene matches: 5. The germline gives CDR1 DFQATT, CDR2 SNEGSKA (reference sequence). This CDR3 is built from 14 residues. This CDR3 is CSASRGEGTGELFF. In DNA form, the CDR3 reads TGCAGTGCTAGTAGAGGGGAGGGCACCGGGGAGCTGTTTTTT.

The V gene is TRBV3-1 (or the pseudogene TRBV3-2), the J gene TRBJ1-2; no definite D call. Germline values: CDR1 LGHDT, CDR2 YNNKEL (reference sequence). CDR3 size: 14 residues. With 0 bases removed from V and 4 bases from J, the gap between germline ends came to 9 bases. The CDR3 DNA sequence: TGTGCCAGCAGCCAAGATACTGGAATCTATGGCTACACCTTC. Translating gives CASSQDTGIYGYTF.

This clone appeared a single time. The chain employs TRBV19 and TRBJ2-1; no clear D. The V end lost 7 bases, the J end lost 6 bases, and 7 bases lay between the germline ends. CDR1 is LNHDA and CDR2 is SQIVND in the germline V gene (reference sequence). The CDR3 covers 11 residues. CDR3 DNA: TGTGCCAGTACCGGTGGCAATGAGCAGTTCTTC. Translation gives CASTGGNEQFF.

The V gene is TRBV5-4, the J gene TRBJ1-5, with 11 positions matching TRBD1. The CDR3 covers 16 residues. The trim removed 3 bases at V and 4 bases at J, leaving 6 bases unmatched. Germline V gene lookup returns CDR1 SGHNT and CDR2 YYREEE (reference sequence). CDR3 coding DNA: TGTGCCAGCAGCTACGGGACAGGGGGGAAGAATCAGCCCCAGCATTTT. Amino acid sequence: CASSYGTGGKNQPQHF.

This clone was picked up one time. This chain joins TRBV2 and TRBJ1-2; D is ambiguous. Germline V lookup: CDR1 SNHLY, CDR2 FYNNEI. This CDR3 has 13 residues. The V gene lost 2 bases and the J gene lost 5 bases, with 9 bases spanning the gap. The CDR3 DNA is TGTGCCAGCAGTGAACCGCCAGCTTATGGCTACACCTTC. Protein product: CASSEPPAYGYTF.

The chain joins TRBV5-1 to TRBJ2-2, with a weak D call TRBD1 (5 bases). The CDR3 is made up of 16 amino acids. CDR1 and CDR2 from the germline V gene are SGHRS and YFSETQ. Trimming removed 1 base at V and 4 bases at J, with 14 bases between. CDR3 protein: CASSLSRGSSTGELFF. For the CDR3, the DNA is TGCGCCAGCAGCTTGTCTAGGGGTTCATCCACCGGGGAGCTGTTTTTT.

The V call is TRBV5-1, the J call TRBJ2-3; D is tentatively TRBD1 or TRBD2 (5 bases each). The V gene lost 3 bases and the J gene lost 1 base, with 18 bases spanning the gap. CDR3 length: 17 amino acids. CDR1 is SGHRS, CDR2 YFSETQ, per germline. CDR3 sequence: CASSYTTTGAGTDTQYF. The CDR3 nucleotides are TGCGCCAGCAGCTATACTACTACCGGGGCCGGCACAGATACGCAGTATTTT.

This chain connects TRBV7-3 to TRBJ2-1; the match to TRBD2 covers 12 bases. The V segment lost 2 bases and the J segment 3 bases; nucleotides outside the gene matches: 5. Germline V lookup: CDR1 SGHTA, CDR2 FQGTGA. The CDR3 has 17 amino acids. CDR3 coding DNA: TGTGCCAGCAGCTTAGGAGGGACTAGCGGGCGCTACAATGAGCAGTTCTTC. Translated, it gives CASSLGGTSGRYNEQFF. Filled out from reference TRBV7-3 and TRBJ2-1, the complete variable domain reads GAGVSQTPSNKVTEKGKYVELRCDPISGHTALYWYRQSLGQGPEFLIYFQGTGAADDSGLPNDRFFAVRPEGSVSTLKIQRTERGDSAVYLCASSLGGTSGRYNEQFFGPGTRLTVL.

The rearrangement links TRBV7-3 to TRBJ2-7; D possibly corresponds to TRBD1 (5 bases). Per the germline V gene, CDR1 is SGHTA and CDR2 is FQGTGA. CDR3 length: 13 amino acids. Trimming took off 2 bases at V and 5 bases at J, with 10 bases between the two ends. The CDR3 sequence is CASSLGAGDEQYF. CDR3 nucleotides: TGTGCCAGCAGCTTAGGGGCAGGCGACGAGCAGTACTTC.

The rearrangement joins TRBV5-5 to TRBJ2-1; 10 bases are shared with TRBD1. Trimming at V came to 2 bases and at J to 5 bases, leaving 10 bases not matched to a gene. The germline gives CDR1 SGHKS, CDR2 YYEKEE (reference sequence). CDR3 size: 17 residues. In DNA, the CDR3 is TGTGCCAGCAGCTTAAAGGGCGCCGGGACAGGGGACAATGAGCAGTTCTTC. This gives the protein CASSLKGAGTGDNEQFF.

The chain has TRBV6-5 and TRBJ2-7, with a weak D call TRBD2 (6 bases). CDR1 is MNHEY and CDR2 is SVGAGI in the germline V gene. This CDR3 comprises 14 residues. Trimming pared 5 bases from V and 2 bases from J, leaving 13 bases between. The CDR3 spells CASSPGGNPYEQYF. CDR3 coding DNA: TGTGCCAGCAGTCCTGGGGGGAACCCCTACGAGCAGTACTTC.

Written as DNA, the CDR3 is TGTGCCAGCAGCCTGGACAGGCTCTATAATTCACCCCTCCACTTT. It codes for CASSLDRLYNSPLHF. The chain is built from TRBV7-3 and TRBJ1-6; 7 nucleotides match TRBD1. With V trimmed by 5 bases and J by 3 bases, 4 bases remained unmatched. The CDR3 spans 15 residues. Germline loops: CDR1 SGHTA, CDR2 FQGTGA.

This chain joins TRBV7-2 and TRBJ1-6, with D perhaps TRBD1 (5 bases). V was pared by 1 base and J by 9 bases, with 25 bases between. The CDR3 totals 19 residues. Germline V lookup: CDR1 SGHTA, CDR2 FQGNSA. The DNA for the CDR3 is TGTGCCAGCAGCTTAGATGGAGATCTTTTTCAGGGAGTGGGTTCACCCCTCCACTTT. It yields the protein CASSLDGDLFQGVGSPLHF.

The V gene is TRBV12-3 or TRBV12-4, the J gene TRBJ1-5; no clear D gene. Trimming took off 5 bases at V and 5 bases at J, with 10 bases between the two ends. The CDR3 extends over 13 amino acids. The DNA of the CDR3 is TGTGCCAGCAGTGATAGCTCCGATCAGCCCCAGCATTTT. Amino acids: CASSDSSDQPQHF.

A few counts support this clone. This sequence joins TRBV11-2 and TRBJ2-1; TRBD2 matches 9 bases. The CDR3 consists of 17 residues. J was trimmed by 0 bases and V by 4 bases; bases with no gene match: 7. Germline CDR1 reads SGHAT; CDR2 reads FQNNGV. The CDR3 here is CASSSASSGNSYNEQFF. The CDR3 bases are TGTGCCAGCAGCTCGGCGTCTAGCGGGAACTCCTACAATGAGCAGTTCTTC.

The chain links TRBV19 to TRBJ2-2; TRBD1 aligns across 12 bases. This CDR3 comprises 16 residues. Losses at the gene ends were 3 bases for V and 7 bases for J; bases not matched to a gene: 6. From germline, CDR1 is LNHDA and CDR2 SQIVND (reference sequence). The CDR3 is CASSMGQGALGGELFF. The CDR3 bases are TGTGCCAGTAGTATGGGACAGGGGGCGCTCGGCGGGGAGCTGTTTTTT. Full variable domain (rest looked up from reference TRBV19 and TRBJ2-2): DGGITQSPKYLFRKEGQNVTLSCEQNLNHDAMYWYRQDPGQGLRLIYYSQIVNDFQKGDIAEGYSVSREKKESFPLTVTSAQKNPTAFYLCASSMGQGALGGELFFGEGSRLTVL.

This clone showed up just once. The chain employs TRBV3-1 (or the pseudogene TRBV3-2) and TRBJ1-1; no clear D. Looked up from germline, CDR1 is LGHDT and CDR2 is YNNKEL (reference sequence). The CDR3 sequence is 16 residues long. V shed 4 bases and J shed 1 base, with 16 bases lying between them. CDR3 region: CASSRQGLGANTEAFF. CDR3 coding DNA: TGTGCCAGCAGCCGGCAAGGGTTAGGCGCGAACACTGAAGCTTTCTTT.

The chain recombines TRBV12-3 or TRBV12-4 with TRBJ1-1, with unresolved D. The length of the CDR3 is 11 residues. Between the trimmed V and J ends, which lost 3 bases and 5 bases, there was a span of 4 bases. The chain's CDR3 is CASSFETEAFF. The CDR3 DNA reads TGTGCCAGCAGTTTTGAGACTGAAGCTTTCTTT.

This clone was seen more than once but under ten times. The chain carries TRBV2 and TRBJ2-7; D perhaps matches TRBD2 (6 bases). This CDR3 is built from 14 residues. The V end was cut by 9 bases, the J end by 2 bases, with 17 bases between. Germline V gene lookup returns CDR1 SNHLY and CDR2 FYNNEI. CDR3 protein: CARKEGLNPYEQYF. The CDR3 DNA is TGTGCCAGAAAGGAGGGTCTAAATCCCTACGAGCAGTACTTC.

The V and J genes are TRBV5-4 and TRBJ1-2, with a tentative D call TRBD1 (6 bases). V was pared by 3 bases and J by 2 bases, with 11 bases between. This CDR3 is 14 amino acids long. The V gene's germline CDR1 is SGHNT and CDR2 YYREEE (reference sequence). The CDR3 reads CASSWPQGNYGYTF. In nucleotides, the CDR3 is TGTGCCAGCAGCTGGCCGCAGGGGAACTATGGCTACACCTTC.

The gene calls are TRBV6-1 and TRBJ1-1; D uncertain. V lost 3 bases and J lost 6, with 17 bases in between. Germline V lookup: CDR1 MNHNS, CDR2 SASEGT. The CDR3 runs to 15 residues. The CDR3 DNA reads as TGTGCCAGCAGTGATGAGGGCGGCAGGTACGCTGAAGCTTTCTTT. Translation gives CASSDEGGRYAEAFF.

This chain joins TRBV11-3 and TRBJ1-1, with a possible D match to TRBD1 (5 bases). V shed 5 bases and J shed 7 bases, with 17 bases lying between them. This CDR3 comprises 14 residues. Germline CDR1 reads SGHNT; CDR2 reads YENEEA. In DNA, the CDR3 is TGTGCCAGCAGCCGAAGGGGCGCTCTCCTTGAAGCTTTCTTT. Protein sequence: CASSRRGALLEAFF.

This sequence joins TRBV13 and TRBJ1-1, with 7 bases aligning to TRBD1. The CDR3 sequence is 15 residues long. V lost 4 bases to trimming and J lost 4 bases; unmatched junction nucleotides: 9. The germline CDR1 and CDR2 sequences are PRHDT and FYEKMQ (reference sequence). The CDR3 bases are TGTGCCAGCAGCTGGGGGCCCAGGGGGGCCACTGAAGCTTTCTTT. This codes for CASSWGPRGATEAFF.